This is a list of T cell receptor beta chains from one sample in a study of T cell changes during pregnancy in multiple sclerosis. Data came from immunoSEQ multiplex PCR; TCRdb stores just in-frame clones and leaves some out. The sample consists of over 85,000 clones, 90% of them appearing once. The sample was peripheral blood, taken in the second trimester of pregnancy. The receptors were sampled from a female donor in good health, enrolled as a control in a pregnancy study. Each CDR3 is given with its conserved first and last residue. D genes are given only for firm matches. Part of the rows lack a size; the others show once, few, many or a class for expanded clones.

.	TRBV28	.	TRBJ1-4	TGTGCCATCTCCGGGACTGTATCAACTAATGAAAAACTGTTTTTT	CAISGTVSTNEKLFF
.	TRBV5-1	.	TRBJ1-4	TGCGCCAGCAATACGAGAGGGGGTCGTGAAAAACTGTTTTTT	CASNTRGGREKLFF
.	TRBV6-5	TRBD2	TRBJ2-5	TGTGCCAGCAGTCGCGGGGGGTCCCAAGAGACCCAGTACTTC	CASSRGGSQETQYF
.	TRBV2	.	TRBJ1-2	TGTGCCAGCAGTGTGGTAGCGGTGATAGGGAGTGGCTACACCTTC	CASSVVAVIGSGYTF
.	TRBV14	.	TRBJ1-2	TGTGCCAGCAGCCAAGCGGGAGGTACGGGGGGCTACACCTTC	CASSQAGGTGGYTF
.	TRBV5-1	TRBD1	TRBJ1-6	TGCGCCAGCAGCTCAGGACAGGGTGGATCCTATAATTCACCCCTCCACTTT	CASSSGQGGSYNSPLHF
.	TRBV5-4	.	TRBJ1-1	TGTGCCAGCAGCCAGAATATAAGGGGGGGGAGGATCACTGAAGCTTTCTTT	CASSQNIRGGRITEAFF
.	TRBV6-1	TRBD1	TRBJ2-7	TGTGCCAGCACTGAATTGACAGGGAAGTACGAGCAGTACTTC	CASTELTGKYEQYF
.	TRBV9	.	TRBJ1-3	TGTGCCAGCAGCATGCGGGGACTCTCTGGAAACACCATATATTTT	CASSMRGLSGNTIYF
.	TRBV10-2	.	TRBJ2-5	TGCGCCAGCGGGCAGCCCCAAGAGACCCAGTACTTC	CASGQPQETQYF
.	TRBV18	TRBD2	TRBJ2-4	TGTGCCAGCTCACCAGGGATAGCGGGGGACATTCAGTACTTC	CASSPGIAGDIQYF
.	TRBV5-6	.	TRBJ1-5	TGTGCCAGCAGCTACCCGGGGCAGCCCCAGCATTTT	CASSYPGQPQHF
.	TRBV4-1	TRBD2	TRBJ2-5	TGCGCCAGCAGCCGCACTAGCGGGAGGGCCTTGATCCAAGAGACCCAGTACTTC	CASSRTSGRALIQETQYF
.	TRBV5-6	.	TRBJ2-1	TGTGCCAGCAGTTTGGATACGCTATTCCCCTACAATGAGCAGTTCTTC	CASSLDTLFPYNEQFF
.	TRBV7-2	.	TRBJ1-1	TGTGCCAGCAGTCTTAACTCCGGGGAGAACACTGAAGCTTTCTTT	CASSLNSGENTEAFF
.	TRBV28	.	TRBJ2-4	TGTGCCAGCAGAGGGGGTGGTAACAAAAACATTCAGTACTTC	CASRGGGNKNIQYF
once	TRBV9	.	TRBJ2-1	TGTGCCAGCAGGGGGAGCTCCTACAATGAGCAGTTCTTC	CASRGSSYNEQFF
.	TRBV28	.	TRBJ1-6	TGTGCCAGCACCGATCAGGTCCGACCCTCGAAGCTGCCCCTCCACTTT	CASTDQVRPSKLPLHF
.	TRBV29-1	.	TRBJ2-7	TGCAGCGTTGTCTCAGGGAATGCTTACGAGCAGTACTTC	CSVVSGNAYEQYF
.	TRBV5-1	TRBD1	TRBJ1-2	TGCGCCAGCAGCTCGGGACAGGGAGGACATGGCTACACCTTC	CASSSGQGGHGYTF
.	TRBV19	TRBD1	TRBJ1-2	TGTGCCAGTAGGACGACAGGGGAAGCTAACTATGGCTACACCTTC	CASRTTGEANYGYTF
.	TRBV5-1	TRBD1	TRBJ2-4	TGCGCCAGCAGCTTGGCCGGGGACAGGGGGCGACCTACCCTCAAAAACATTCAGTACTTC	CASSLAGDRGRPTLKNIQYF
.	TRBV7-8	TRBD1	TRBJ1-1	TGTGCCAGCAGCTTATTTCGCGCCATCCCGGGGGACAGGGGAGTGGATGGCACTGAAGCTTTCTTT	CASSLFRAIPGDRGVDGTEAFF
.	TRBV19	TRBD1	TRBJ1-4	TGTGCCAGTAGCTGGGACAGGGGCTCTAATGAAAAACTGTTTTTT	CASSWDRGSNEKLFF
.	TRBV2	.	TRBJ1-2	TGTGCCAGCAGTGATTGGTTACGACAGTCCTATGGCTACACCTTC	CASSDWLRQSYGYTF
.	TRBV2	.	TRBJ2-2	TGTGCCAGCCAGATCGACAGACCGAACACCGGGGAGCTGTTTTTT	CASQIDRPNTGELFF
.	TRBV19	.	TRBJ1-1	TGTGCCCTCCGGGTGGGCACTGAAGCTTTCTTT	CALRVGTEAFF
.	TRBV7-8	TRBD1	TRBJ1-2	TGTGCCAGCAGCTTGGACTGGATGGGACAGGGGACATTC	CASSLDWMGQGTF
.	TRBV5-1	.	TRBJ2-1	TGCGCCAGCAGCGCTTCGGGTTCCGTGACCCACAATGAGCAGTTCTTC	CASSASGSVTHNEQFF
.	TRBV6-1	TRBD1	TRBJ2-2	TGTGCCAGCAGTGAGGGACAGGGGGTCTATAACACCGGGGAGCTGTTTTTT	CASSEGQGVYNTGELFF
.	TRBV11-1	.	TRBJ2-5	TGTGCCAGCAGCTTAGCGGGCGGGCCCCAAGAGACCCAGTACTTC	CASSLAGGPQETQYF
.	TRBV7-2	.	TRBJ1-1	TGTGCCAGCAGCCCCCGGACAGAAGCTTTCTTT	CASSPRTEAFF
.	TRBV11-2	.	TRBJ1-2	TGTGCCAGCAGCCTAACCCCGGGGGGCTGGGGCTACACCTTC	CASSLTPGGWGYTF
.	TRBV5-1	.	TRBJ2-3	TGCGCCAGCAGCTTGACAGGGAGTCCAACAGATACGCAGTATTTT	CASSLTGSPTDTQYF
once	TRBV7-6	TRBD2	TRBJ2-1	TGTGCCAGCAGCTTGGTCACTAGCGGGCGGAGCTCCTACAATGAGCAGTTCTTC	CASSLVTSGRSSYNEQFF
.	TRBV5-1	.	TRBJ2-7	TGCGCCAGCAGCTTGCACACGAACTACGAGCAGTACTTC	CASSLHTNYEQYF
.	TRBV19	.	TRBJ2-7	TGTGCCAGTAGTTCGGACAGATACCCTTACGAGCAGTACTTC	CASSSDRYPYEQYF
.	TRBV6-7	.	TRBJ1-6	TGTGCCAGCATCAGGGAACCCCTCCACTTT	CASIREPLHF
.	TRBV30	.	TRBJ2-1	TGTGCCTGTGACTTAGGGGGTGGGGAGCAGTTCTTC	CACDLGGGEQFF
.	TRBV2	.	TRBJ1-4	TGTGCCAGCAGTGGCCTCCGCCAGGTCCCGGAAAAACTGTTTTTT	CASSGLRQVPEKLFF
once	TRBV18	.	TRBJ1-4	TGTGCCAGCTCACCAGGGGGCCTAGAAAAACTGTTTTTT	CASSPGGLEKLFF
.	TRBV7-2	.	TRBJ1-1	TGTGCCAGCAGCTACAGGGAGAACACTGAAGCTTTCTTT	CASSYRENTEAFF
.	TRBV11-2	TRBD1	TRBJ1-4	TGTGCCAGCAGCTTCTCACAGGGGACGATCGAAAAACTGTTTTTT	CASSFSQGTIEKLFF
.	TRBV19	TRBD1	TRBJ2-7	TGTGCCAGTAGTACGGGACAGGGCTACGAGCAGTACTTC	CASSTGQGYEQYF
.	TRBV10-2	TRBD1	TRBJ1-1	TGCGCCAGCAGTGAGGAGGGGGCGAAGGAAGCTTTCTTT	CASSEEGAKEAFF
.	TRBV18	TRBD1	TRBJ2-7	TGTGCCAGCTCGTCATCGAGGGACAGGGCTGGCGAGCAGTACTTC	CASSSSRDRAGEQYF